This TCR beta chain is drawn from a study of cytomegalovirus exposure and HLA in healthy donors. Germline CDR1 and CDR2: MNHEY and SMNVEV (reference sequence). V was shortened by 5 bases and J by 4 bases, with 9 bases between the two germline ends. CDR3 size: 13 residues. It was with 60 Vbeta and 13 Jbeta primers that the PCR ran. Using immunoSEQ multiplex PCR, the repertoire was profiled, and TCRdb retains in-frame clones only, with some absent. The data show some 170,000 clones, over 80% seen once. V usage is TRBV27 and J usage is TRBJ1-5, with D unresolved. Sequenced material: PBMCs. The receptor comes from a girl aged 10-17 years in good health and CMV-seropositive. CDR3 in amino acids: CASSLSQNQPQHF. DNA for the CDR3: TGTGCCAGCAGTCTCTCCCAGAATCAGCCCCAGCATTTT.